The clone carrying this TCR beta chain appeared once. Its antigen remains unidentified. These data are taken from a study of vaccination effects on CD4 cells after COVID-19. Viral peptide pool expansion of antigen-specific CD4+ T cells preceded sequencing in the ViraFEST assay. Cells that had been cultured for 10 days were the source of isolated CD4+ T cells. No vaccinee had earlier SARS-CoV-2 infection, and nucleocapsid antibodies were negative. J gave up 2 bases and V 4 bases, and 5 bases lay outside the gene matches. The CDR3 sequence is 15 residues long. Germline V gene lookup returns CDR1 MNHEY and CDR2 SVGAGI. Clones were read by immunoSEQ multiplex PCR, and TCRdb kept only the in-frame ones, dropping some. The sample has some 68,000 clones; about 71% are singletons.

This sequence joins TRBV6-5 and TRBJ2-1; 7 positions agree with TRBD1. The TCR originated in a human donor who received a COVID-19 vaccine. The sample here was CD4+ T cells from PBMCs cultured with HCoV-OC43 spike peptides, taken before COVID-19 vaccination. Indicated subset: HCoV-OC43 spike overlapping peptide pool stimulation. The CDR3 is CASSSDRAPYNEQFF. CDR3 in DNA: TGTGCCAGCAGTTCTGACAGGGCCCCCTACAATGAGCAGTTCTTC.